Each of the 9 T cell receptor beta chains below was sequenced from the same sample in a study of blood T cell repertoires in COVID-19. The method was immunoSEQ multiplex PCR; TCRdb's version includes in-frame clones alone and lacks a portion of them. The sample shows more than 300,000 clones, 85% to 90% of them seen only once. Sequenced sample: PBMCs or T cells enriched from blood (not recorded which). The origin of the receptors is a man aged 25 to 45 who had recovered from COVID-19.

This clone is a singleton in its sample. This sequence joins TRBV27 and TRBJ1-3; 7 positions match TRBD1. This CDR3 is built from 15 residues. Germline CDR1 and CDR2: MNHEY and SMNVEV (reference sequence). Trimming took 5 bases from V and 4 from J; bases not matched to a gene: 8. The CDR3 DNA follows: TGTGCCAGCAGTCCACTCGACAGGGTCGGAAACACCATATATTTT. As protein: CASSPLDRVGNTIYF.

The chain joins TRBV14 to TRBJ1-2; D gene unclear. Germline V gene sequence: CDR1 SGHDN, CDR2 FVKESK. The CDR3 consists of 15 residues. Trimming stripped 0 bases from V and 2 bases from J, with 10 bases between. The CDR3 region has the DNA TGTGCCAGCAGCCAAGACGTGCACTTGAACTATGGCTACACCTTC. It yields the protein CASSQDVHLNYGYTF.

The genes are TRBV6-6 and TRBJ2-7; perhaps TRBD2 as D (6 bases). Germline V gene sequence: CDR1 MNHNY, CDR2 SVGAGI (reference sequence). V lost 10 bases to trimming and J lost 2 bases, with 24 bases between them. CDR3 length equals 16 residues. CDR3 sequence reads: CATQGPGLGFPYEQYF. The CDR3 DNA sequence: TGTGCCACCCAGGGCCCGGGACTTGGCTTTCCCTACGAGCAGTACTTC.

The chain uses TRBV29-1 and TRBJ2-1; no clear D gene. The V end lost 7 bases, the J end lost 5 bases, and 15 bases lay between the germline ends. Germline values: CDR1 SQVTM, CDR2 ANQGSEA. The CDR3 extends over 13 amino acids. DNA for the CDR3: TGCAGCGCCACCGGGTTCTCGGACAATGAGCAGTTCTTC. Translation: CSATGFSDNEQFF.

The chain uses TRBV2 and TRBJ2-5; the D is unclear. CDR1 and CDR2 from the germline V gene are SNHLY and FYNNEI. Trimming stripped 7 bases from V and 1 base from J, with 13 bases between. CDR3 length: 14 residues. DNA of the CDR3: TGTGCCAGCAATCGTCGGAGCCCCCAAGAGACCCAGTACTTC. Its translation is CASNRRSPQETQYF.

The rearrangement joins TRBV10-3 to TRBJ2-6; maybe TRBD2 (5 bases). The germline V gene encodes CDR1 ENHRY and CDR2 SYGVKD. V was clipped by 7 bases and J by 2 bases, with 6 bases between them. CDR3 length: 13 residues. The CDR3 DNA follows: TGTGCCATCAAGAGGGCTGGGGCCAACGTCCTGACTTTC. This codes for CAIKRAGANVLTF.

This clone was picked up a small number of times. V and J are TRBV7-2 and TRBJ2-5; 7 nucleotides match TRBD1. This CDR3 contains 14 residues. Germline CDR1 SGHTA, CDR2 FQGNSA. V shed 5 bases, J shed 5 bases, and the junction held 8 bases outside the gene matches. The CDR3 reads CASSADRVGETQYF. For the CDR3, the DNA is TGTGCCAGCAGCGCAGACAGGGTTGGGGAGACCCAGTACTTC.

This clone was observed once. Other DNA sequences in this specimen translate into the identical CDR3. J is TRBJ2-7 and V is TRBV18; 7 bases agree with TRBD1. The CDR3 loop spans 14 amino acids. Germline CDR1 KGHSH, CDR2 LQKENI. With 6 bases clipped from V and 0 bases from J, the junction kept 5 bases outside the gene matches. DNA for the CDR3: TGTGCCAGCTCCCCGGGACAGAGCTCCTACGAGCAGTACTTC. Its protein is CASSPGQSSYEQYF.

V and J are TRBV6-5 and TRBJ2-7; 9 bases fit TRBD1. The V and J ends lost 7 bases and 2 bases, in that order; junction bases with no gene match: 9. This CDR3 has 15 residues. Germline V lookup: CDR1 MNHEY, CDR2 SVGAGI. The CDR3 protein is CASTRGGQGAYEQYF. DNA of the CDR3: TGTGCCAGCACGCGCGGGGGACAGGGAGCCTACGAGCAGTACTTC.